The rows below give T cell receptor beta chains drawn from one sample of a study of T cell responses to AZD1222 COVID-19 vaccine. Sequenced by immunoSEQ multiplex PCR; TCRdb stores in-frame clones only, minus some. There are over 100,000 clones in the sample; roughly 92% occur only once, and over 1.5% lies in the top ten. The sequences come from peripheral blood, collected on day 0 of AZD1222 vaccination. These receptors were obtained from an adult in good health. Both conserved end residues are part of each CDR3. Each record gives: V gene, clone size, J gene, D gene, CDR3 DNA, CDR3 protein. A D gene is named only where the DNA matches it firmly. Where a row states a size, it is once, few, many or the class of an expanded clone; other rows omit it.

V gene: TRBV6-5; clone size: .; J gene: TRBJ1-6; D gene: TRBD1; CDR3 DNA: TGTGCCAGCACCCCCCGGGACAGGGCTTCACCCCTCCACTTT; CDR3 protein: CASTPRDRASPLHF
V gene: TRBV7-9; clone size: .; J gene: TRBJ2-2; D gene: TRBD1; CDR3 DNA: TGTGCCAGCAGCTCCCGACAGGGCTACCCCGGGGAGCTGTTTTTT; CDR3 protein: CASSSRQGYPGELFF
V gene: TRBV7-8; clone size: few; J gene: TRBJ1-5; D gene: .; CDR3 DNA: TGTGCCAGCAGCTTAGGCGCCTCGATCAATCAGCCCCAGCATTTT; CDR3 protein: CASSLGASINQPQHF
V gene: TRBV5-5; clone size: .; J gene: TRBJ1-2; D gene: .; CDR3 DNA: TGTGCCTCCTCAGACAGTAACTATGGCTACACCTTC; CDR3 protein: CASSDSNYGYTF
V gene: TRBV9; clone size: .; J gene: TRBJ1-1; D gene: TRBD1; CDR3 DNA: TGTGCCAGCAGCGTAGGGACAGGGGTGAACACTGAAGCTTTCTTT; CDR3 protein: CASSVGTGVNTEAFF
V gene: TRBV24-1; clone size: .; J gene: TRBJ1-2; D gene: .; CDR3 DNA: TGTGCCACCAGCCAGGGTAACTATGGCTACACCTTC; CDR3 protein: CATSQGNYGYTF
V gene: TRBV7-9; clone size: .; J gene: TRBJ1-5; D gene: .; CDR3 DNA: TGTGCCAGCAGCGGAAGGAATCAGCCCCAGCATTTT; CDR3 protein: CASSGRNQPQHF
V gene: TRBV10-3; clone size: .; J gene: TRBJ2-2; D gene: TRBD1; CDR3 DNA: TGTGCCATCAGGGGACAGGGGGCGAACACCGGGGAGCTGTTTTTT; CDR3 protein: CAIRGQGANTGELFF
V gene: TRBV11-2; clone size: .; J gene: TRBJ2-7; D gene: .; CDR3 DNA: TGTGCCAGCAGCTTAGCCGAGACAGCAGACTACGAGCAGTACTTC; CDR3 protein: CASSLAETADYEQYF
V gene: TRBV7-3; clone size: .; J gene: TRBJ2-1; D gene: .; CDR3 DNA: TGTGCCAGCAGCTCGGGGGACAAATCCTACAATGAGCAGTTCTTC; CDR3 protein: CASSSGDKSYNEQFF
V gene: TRBV2; clone size: .; J gene: TRBJ1-6; D gene: TRBD1; CDR3 DNA: TGTGCCAGCATCCTCAGGGGGGGGCGGGGAAGTAATTCACCCCTCCACTTT; CDR3 protein: CASILRGGRGSNSPLHF